This T cell receptor beta chain was observed in a study of shared clonotypes between healthy human individuals. CD45RO-negative, CCR7-positively selected cells formed the naive CD8 fraction, excluding terminally differentiated effector memory CD45RA+ cells. Sequenced by immunoSEQ multiplex PCR; TCRdb stores in-frame clones only, minus some. Of nearly 2 million clones in the sample, approximately 95% were seen once. On this clone: The antigen is unknown.

The ends were cut back, 3 bases at V and 5 bases at J, with 17 bases in the middle. Germline V gene data show CDR1 as SGHAT and CDR2 as FQNNGV. The CDR3 length is 15 residues. Whole-study results and caveats: Naive CD4 clonotype sharing across several donors was 4.5% to 6%.

Sequencing was done on a sample of naive CD8+ T cells sorted from blood. The clonotype comes from a man in his late teens or twenties in good health. V and J are TRBV11-2 and TRBJ2-7; D perhaps matches TRBD1 (6 bases). Here the CDR3 reads CASSLVFQGIHEQYF. The CDR3 bases are TGTGCCAGCAGCTTGGTCTTCCAGGGGATCCACGAGCAGTACTTC.